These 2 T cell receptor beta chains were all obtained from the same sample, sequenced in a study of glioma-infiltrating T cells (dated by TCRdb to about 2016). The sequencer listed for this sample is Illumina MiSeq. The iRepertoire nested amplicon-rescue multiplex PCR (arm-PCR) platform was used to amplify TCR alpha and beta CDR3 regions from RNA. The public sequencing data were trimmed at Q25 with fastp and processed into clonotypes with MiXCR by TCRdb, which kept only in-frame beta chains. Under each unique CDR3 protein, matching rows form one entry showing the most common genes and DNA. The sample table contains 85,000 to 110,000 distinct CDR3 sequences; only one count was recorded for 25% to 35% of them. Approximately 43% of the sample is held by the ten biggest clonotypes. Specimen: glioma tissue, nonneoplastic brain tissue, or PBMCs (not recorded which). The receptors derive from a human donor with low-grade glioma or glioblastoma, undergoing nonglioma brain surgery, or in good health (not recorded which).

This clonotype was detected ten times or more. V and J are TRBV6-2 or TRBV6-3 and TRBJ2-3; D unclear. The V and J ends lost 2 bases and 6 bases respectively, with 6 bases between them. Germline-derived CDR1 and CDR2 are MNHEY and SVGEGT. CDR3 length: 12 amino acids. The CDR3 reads CASSYRADTQYF. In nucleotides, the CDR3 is TGTGCCAGCAGTTACCGGGCCGATACGCAGTATTTT.

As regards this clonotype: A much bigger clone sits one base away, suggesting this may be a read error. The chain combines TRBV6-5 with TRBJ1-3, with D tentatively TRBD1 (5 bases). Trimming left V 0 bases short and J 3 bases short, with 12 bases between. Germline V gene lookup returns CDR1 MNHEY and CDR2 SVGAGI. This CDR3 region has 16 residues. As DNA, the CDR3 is TGTGCCAGCAGTTACTCCAGGGAGTTTGGTGGAAACACCATATATTTT. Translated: CASSYSREFGGNTIYF.